Reported below is one T cell receptor beta chain. This sample was taken from a study of Ad26.COV2.S vaccination and SARS-CoV-2 variants. Stated treatment: roughly 19 received Ad26.COV2.S at low or high dose, single or two shots; a few received placebo; per-sample allocation not given. Sampling was done on day 63 after the first vaccine or placebo injection. Germline V gene data show CDR1 as MNHNS and CDR2 as SASEGT. Between the trimmed V and J ends, which lost 3 bases and 7 bases, there was a span of 12 bases. The CDR3 length is 13 residues. Clones were read by immunoSEQ multiplex PCR, and TCRdb kept only the in-frame ones, dropping some. The sample shows hundreds of thousands of clones, roughly 90% of them seen only once.

The clonotype was recovered from a person between 18 and 65 years old who received the Ad26.COV2.S COVID-19 vaccine or a placebo. Sequencing was performed on peripheral blood, taken in a trial of Ad26.COV2.S vaccine versus placebo. This chain uses TRBV6-1 with TRBJ1-1; no clear D gene. The CDR3 spells CASSEIGKSEAFF. In DNA, the CDR3 is TGTGCCAGCAGTGAGATAGGGAAGAGTGAAGCTTTCTTT.